Listed below are T cell receptor beta chains from one sample, sequenced in a study of T cells in Graves' hyperthyroidism and ophthalmopathy. Each CDR3 protein is one row after TCRdb ran MiXCR on the multiplex PCR reads. The sample has around 340,000 distinct CDR3 sequences; approximately 18% are singletons. The sequenced material came from blood. The receptors derive from a woman between 25 and 40 years old with Graves' hyperthyroidism that later progressed to Graves' ophthalmopathy. Both conserved end residues are part of each CDR3. D genes are given only for firm matches. Clone sizes are given selectively: once, few, many, or a class where the clone is expanded.

j_call d_call v_call clone_size cdr3_aa cdr3_nt
TRBJ2-2 NA TRBV24-1 few CATSGFTALTNTGELFF TGTGCCACCAGTGGTTTTACAGCCCTTACGAACACCGGGGAGCTGTTTTTT
TRBJ2-7 NA TRBV12-3/TRBV12-4 many CASSFPGTSYEQYF TGTGCCAGCAGTTTCCCAGGTACCTCCTACGAGCAGTACTTC
TRBJ2-3 NA TRBV16 NA CASSQGSDATDTQYF TGTGCCAGCAGCCAAGGGTCGGATGCCACAGATACGCAGTATTTT
TRBJ2-1 TRBD1 TRBV27 NA CASSSTGTHYNEQFF TGTGCCAGCAGTTCGACAGGGACGCACTACAATGAGCAGTTCTTC
TRBJ2-1 TRBD1 TRBV7-3 few CASSLYTETGGDNEQFF TGTGCCAGCAGCCTGTACACAGAGACAGGGGGAGACAATGAGCAGTTCTTC
TRBJ1-2 NA TRBV7-4 NA CASSATPGVDGYGYTF TGTGCCAGCAGCGCAACACCAGGGGTCGATGGCTATGGCTACACCTTC
TRBJ2-3 NA TRBV5-1 NA CASSLYQGTTDTQYF TGCGCCAGCAGCTTGTACCAGGGCACTACAGATACGCAGTATTTT
TRBJ2-5 TRBD1 TRBV6-1 many CASSWSGGRETQYF TGTGCCAGCAGTTGGTCAGGGGGTCGGGAGACCCAGTACTTC
TRBJ2-7 TRBD2 TRBV7-9 NA CASSPAEGRGAYYEQYF TGTGCCAGCAGCCCCGCGGAGGGGCGGGGGGCTTACTACGAGCAGTACTTC
TRBJ2-2 TRBD2 TRBV29-1 many CSVESGRVAGELFF TGCAGCGTTGAGTCAGGGAGGGTTGCCGGGGAGCTGTTTTTT